Given below is one TCR beta chain in context. The V end was cut by 4 bases, the J end by 3 bases, with 25 bases between. The CDR3 has 19 amino acids. CDR1 and CDR2 (germline): SEHNR, FQNEAQ (reference sequence). The table came from immunoSEQ multiplex PCR; TCRdb's copy has only in-frame clones and leaves some out. The sample lists a few hundred thousand clones, around 86% occurring once. The sample comes from a study of blood T cell repertoires in COVID-19. This TCR came from a woman older than 75 with COVID-19, enrolled during active disease. The source material was peripheral blood. The chain employs TRBV7-9 and TRBJ2-4, with a possible D match to TRBD1 (7 bases). The CDR3 sequence: CASSSRDSLKLGGKNIQYF. Written as DNA, the CDR3 is TGTGCCAGCAGCTCTCGGGACAGCCTCAAGTTGGGGGGCAAAAACATTCAGTACTTC.